These 30 T cell receptor beta chains came from one sample sequenced in a study of Ad26.COV2.S vaccination and SARS-CoV-2 variants. Sequencing used immunoSEQ multiplex PCR; TCRdb keeps in-frame clones, though not all of them. Of roughly 500,000 clones in the sample, roughly nine tenths are singletons; the top ten hold approximately 2.5%. The treatment denotes: around 19 received Ad26.COV2.S at low or high dose, single or two shots; several received placebo; per-sample allocation not given. The study sampled participants on day 63 after the first vaccine or placebo injection. The source was peripheral blood, collected in a trial of Ad26.COV2.S vaccine versus placebo. Receptors were obtained from a person aged 18-60 years who received the Ad26.COV2.S COVID-19 vaccine or a placebo.

This chain uses TRBV9 with TRBJ2-2, with 7 nucleotides matching TRBD1. CDR3 length equals 19 residues. CDR1 SGDLS and CDR2 YYNGEE come from the germline V gene. V was clipped by 3 bases and J by 8 bases; unmatched bases: 22. CDR3 bases: TGTGCCAGCAGCGAATCGGACAGGCAAGCGGAGCCACACCCGGGGGAGCTGTTTTTT. Translating gives CASSESDRQAEPHPGELFF.

The chain combines TRBV12-3 or TRBV12-4 with TRBJ2-1; perhaps TRBD1 as D (6 bases). The CDR3 extends over 12 amino acids. Trimming left V 6 bases short and J 8 bases short, with 11 bases between. DNA for the CDR3: TGTGCCAGCAGCCTACAGGGCCATGAGCAGTTCTTC. Translation: CASSLQGHEQFF.

The chain is built from TRBV9 and TRBJ2-7; TRBD1 agrees at 7 bases. Germline CDR1 is SGDLS and CDR2 is YYNGEE. CDR3 length equals 16 residues. The J segment lost 3 bases and the V segment lost 0 bases, leaving 9 bases of the junction unmatched. The chain's CDR3 is CASSVGGQGVVYEQYF. CDR3 sequence (DNA): TGTGCCAGCAGCGTAGGAGGGCAGGGGGTTGTCTACGAGCAGTACTTC.

The rearrangement links TRBV5-1 to TRBJ1-4; TRBD1 agrees at 9 bases. V was clipped by 4 bases and J by 8 bases; unmatched bases: 6. This CDR3 has 14 residues. The germline V gene encodes CDR1 SGHRS and CDR2 YFSETQ. CDR3 sequence reads: CASSKDRGEEKLFF. For the CDR3, the DNA is TGCGCCAGCAGCAAGGACAGGGGAGAGGAAAAACTGTTTTTT. Full variable domain (outside the CDR3, taken from reference TRBV5-1 and TRBJ1-4): KAGVTQTPRYLIKTRGQQVTLSCSPISGHRSVSWYQQTPGQGLQFLFEYFSETQRNKGNFPGRFSGRQFSNSRSEMNVSTLELGDSALYLCASSKDRGEEKLFFGSGTQLSVL.

This clone was detected once. The rearrangement joins TRBV21-1 to TRBJ1-4; the listed D gene, TRBD1, was not tested against the DNA. TRBV21-1 is recorded as a pseudogene. This CDR3 spans 15 amino acids. The CDR3 region is CASSKGRTGREKLFF. For the CDR3, the DNA is TGTGCCAGCAGCAAAGGGAGGACAGGGAGGGAAAAACTGTTTTTT.

V usage is TRBV2 and J usage is TRBJ1-2; a weak D match, TRBD1 (6 bases). This CDR3 contains 15 residues. V lost 6 bases, J lost 5 bases, and 19 bases lay in between. Germline V lookup: CDR1 SNHLY, CDR2 FYNNEI. The CDR3 region is CASSRIGQGSYGYTF. In DNA, the CDR3 is TGTGCCAGCAGCCGAATTGGGCAGGGGAGTTATGGCTACACCTTC.

The gene calls are TRBV19 and TRBJ1-5, with D perhaps TRBD1 (6 bases). Germline V gives CDR1 LNHDA, CDR2 SQIVND (reference sequence). The CDR3 totals 15 residues. The germline V and J ends were trimmed by 10 bases and 5 bases, with 21 bases remaining between them. CDR3 sequence (DNA): TGTGCCACCACAACTACAGGGCGGGGGGATCAGCCCCAGCATTTT. As protein: CATTTTGRGDQPQHF.

As for this clone: Distinct nucleotide sequences in the sample also encode this CDR3. The gene calls are TRBV3-1 (or the pseudogene TRBV3-2) and TRBJ1-6; D is unclear. CDR3 size: 12 residues. The germline V and J ends were trimmed by 3 bases and 9 bases, with 6 bases remaining between them. Germline lookup yields CDR1 LGHDT and CDR2 YNNKEL (reference sequence). The CDR3 loop reads CASSQGGSPLHF. CDR3 in DNA: TGTGCCAGCAGCCAGGGAGGTTCACCCCTCCACTTT.

The chain is built from TRBV19 and TRBJ1-1; D unclear. This CDR3 comprises 14 residues. V was pared by 2 bases and J by 1 base, with 8 bases between. CDR1 is LNHDA and CDR2 is SQIVND in the germline V gene (reference sequence). The DNA of the CDR3 is TGTGCCAGTAGTATAAGCATCCCGAACACTGAAGCTTTCTTT. Its translation: CASSISIPNTEAFF.

This clone occurred a few times. J is TRBJ2-2 and V is TRBV5-4; no clear D. V lost 5 bases and J lost 3, with 8 bases in between. The CDR3 runs 13 residues. CDR1 and CDR2 from the germline V gene are SGHNT and YYREEE (reference sequence). CDR3 protein: CASRTRDTGELFF. The CDR3 DNA sequence: TGTGCCAGCAGGACTCGGGACACCGGGGAGCTGTTTTTT. The full variable domain, with the rest looked up from reference TRBV5-4 and TRBJ2-2, is ETGVTQSPTHLIKTRGQQVTLRCSSQSGHNTVSWYQQALGQGPQFIFQYYREEENGRGNFPPRFSGLQFPNYSSELNVNALELDDSALYLCASRTRDTGELFFGEGSRLTVL.

In DNA, the CDR3 is TGTGCCAGCAGTTCCATCGGTGTAGATGGCTACACCTTC. Protein: CASSSIGVDGYTF. V usage is TRBV6-6 and J usage is TRBJ1-2; D remains unclear. The CDR3 sequence is 13 residues long. V lost 4 bases and J lost 6, with 12 bases in between. Looked up from germline, CDR1 is MNHNY and CDR2 is SVGAGI (reference sequence).

The rearrangement joins TRBV4-3 to TRBJ2-1; tentatively, D is TRBD1 or TRBD2 (5 bases each). V lost 0 bases and J lost 3, with 21 bases in between. This CDR3 has 19 residues. Per germline, CDR1 LGHNA and CDR2 YSLEER. CDR3 nucleotide sequence: TGCGCCAGCAGCCAAGATCGAAGGGACGCCCGACCCCTCTACAATGAGCAGTTCTTC. Encoded protein: CASSQDRRDARPLYNEQFF.

CDR3 nucleotides: TGTGCCAGCAGTCCCGGAGCGCGGACCGGGGAGCTGTTTTTT. Translating gives CASSPGARTGELFF. V gene TRBV5-6 combines with J gene TRBJ2-2; no clear D gene. V shed 5 bases and J shed 5 bases, with 13 bases lying between them. CDR1 and CDR2 from the germline V gene are SGHDT and YYEEEE. The CDR3 sequence is 14 residues long.

The CDR3 region is CASSDIGDLQETQYF. CDR3 nucleotide sequence: TGTGCCAGCAGTGATATTGGGGACCTCCAAGAGACCCAGTACTTC. The V and J genes are TRBV2 and TRBJ2-5; D assignment may be TRBD1 or TRBD2 (5 bases each). The CDR3 runs 15 residues. Trimming removed 3 bases from V and 1 base from J, with 12 bases in between. Looked up from germline, CDR1 is SNHLY and CDR2 is FYNNEI.

Written as DNA, the CDR3 is TGCGCCAGCAGCTTGCTCCGGAACACCATGAACACTGAAGCTTTCTTT. This codes for CASSLLRNTMNTEAFF. The chain recombines TRBV5-1 with TRBJ1-1, with D unclear. This CDR3 region has 16 residues. V was cut by 1 base and J by 0 bases, with 13 bases left in between. Germline V CDR1 and CDR2: SGHRS, YFSETQ. Combining the CDR3 with reference TRBV5-1 and TRBJ1-1 gives the whole variable domain KAGVTQTPRYLIKTRGQQVTLSCSPISGHRSVSWYQQTPGQGLQFLFEYFSETQRNKGNFPGRFSGRQFSNSRSEMNVSTLELGDSALYLCASSLLRNTMNTEAFFGQGTRLTVV.

The chain uses TRBV11-2 and TRBJ2-3; 11 bases align to TRBD2. V lost 2 bases and J lost 6; bases outside the gene matches: 4. The CDR3 length is 15 residues. Germline V gene data show CDR1 as SGHAT and CDR2 as FQNNGV. The CDR3 is CASSLTSGSWDTQYF. The CDR3 coding sequence is TGTGCCAGCAGCTTAACTAGCGGGAGCTGGGATACGCAGTATTTT.

This chain uses TRBV14 with TRBJ1-1; 8 bases fit TRBD1. This CDR3 spans 12 amino acids. Trimming took 4 bases from V and 9 from J; bases not matched to a gene: 4. The germline gives CDR1 SGHDN, CDR2 FVKESK. The DNA of the CDR3 is TGTGCCAGCAGCCGATGGACAGGGAAAGCTTTCTTT. It yields the protein CASSRWTGKAFF.

CDR3 DNA: TGTGCCAGCAGTCCCCTGGTCCCCCAGGTCATATATTTT. Its protein product is CASSPLVPQVIYF. This chain uses TRBV12-3 or TRBV12-4 with TRBJ1-3; D is unresolved. V lost 5 bases and J lost 12, with 17 bases in between. The CDR3 runs to 13 residues.

V usage is TRBV30 and J usage is TRBJ2-1, with D perhaps TRBD1 or TRBD2 (5 bases each). Germline CDR1 reads GTSNPN; CDR2 reads SVGIG (reference sequence). Trimming pared 0 bases from V and 2 bases from J, leaving 20 bases between. This CDR3 comprises 18 residues. The CDR3 loop is CAWSVAGALGEPYNEQFF. The CDR3 DNA reads as TGTGCCTGGAGTGTCGCTGGTGCCCTGGGGGAGCCCTACAATGAGCAGTTCTTC. Full variable domain (missing parts from reference TRBV30 and TRBJ2-1): SQTIHQWPATLVQPVGSPLSLECTVEGTSNPNLYWYRQAAGRGLQLLFYSVGIGQISSEVPQNLSASRPQDRQFILSSKKLLLSDSGFYLCAWSVAGALGEPYNEQFFGPGTRLTVL.

The V and J genes are TRBV6-5 and TRBJ2-7; TRBD1 aligns across 8 bases. The trim removed 0 bases at V and 6 bases at J, leaving 1 base unmatched. Germline CDR1 and CDR2: MNHEY and SVGAGI. The CDR3 runs 13 residues. CDR3 DNA: TGTGCCAGCAGTTACTCCGGACAGGGCGAGCAGTACTTC. Protein product: CASSYSGQGEQYF.

For this clone: This sample also contains other DNA sequences that code for the same CDR3. The chain uses TRBV18 and TRBJ1-1; no clear D gene. The V end lost 2 bases, the J end lost 3 bases, and 7 bases lay between the germline ends. The germline gives CDR1 KGHSH, CDR2 LQKENI. The CDR3 contains 13 residues. The CDR3, as DNA: TGTGCCAGCTCACCAGGTTTAGACACTGAAGCTTTCTTT. It specifies CASSPGLDTEAFF. The whole variable domain, filled in from reference TRBV18 and TRBJ1-1, reads NAGVMQNPRHLVRRRGQEARLRCSPMKGHSHVYWYRQLPEEGLKFMVYLQKENIIDESGMPKERFSAEFPKEGPSILRIQQVVRGDSAAYFCASSPGLDTEAFFGQGTRLTVV.

The rearrangement joins TRBV5-1 to TRBJ1-1; D is undetermined. This CDR3 contains 15 residues. In germline, CDR1 is SGHRS, CDR2 YFSETQ. Trimming took 1 base from V and 5 from J, leaving 15 bases between them. For the CDR3, the DNA is TGCGCCAGCAGCTTGTCAGCCCTTCAAGGGACTGAAGCTTTCTTT. It specifies CASSLSALQGTEAFF.

V usage is TRBV19 and J usage is TRBJ1-2; D remains unclear. Trimming took off 3 bases at V and 6 bases at J, with 23 bases between the two ends. This CDR3 region has 17 residues. Looked up from germline, CDR1 is LNHDA and CDR2 is SQIVND (reference sequence). CDR3 DNA sequence: TGTGCCAGTAGTATGATTTCAGTGGGGTCGGATGGGGATGGCTACACCTTC. Translated: CASSMISVGSDGDGYTF.

V usage is TRBV7-6 and J usage is TRBJ2-2, with a possible D match to TRBD2 (7 bases). The V and J ends lost 5 bases and 6 bases respectively, with 22 bases between them. CDR3 size: 17 residues. The germline V gene encodes CDR1 SGHVS and CDR2 FNYEAQ. As DNA, the CDR3 is TGTGCCAGCAGCCTGGGGAGGGGGAGGGCCCGCGCCGGGGAGCTGTTTTTT. Translated, it gives CASSLGRGRARAGELFF.

This clone was observed a single time. This chain links TRBV13 with TRBJ2-3, with 10 bases matching TRBD2. The CDR3 has 16 residues. With 1 base clipped from V and 6 bases from J, the junction kept 7 bases outside the gene matches. Germline V CDR1 and CDR2: PRHDT, FYEKMQ (reference sequence). DNA of the CDR3: TGTGCCAGCAGCTTAGCAAGCGGGGGGGCTTGGGATACGCAGTATTTT. This gives the protein CASSLASGGAWDTQYF.

V gene TRBV7-6 combines with J gene TRBJ1-5, with D tentatively TRBD1 (6 bases). This CDR3 has 15 residues. Between the trimmed V and J ends, which lost 5 bases and 9 bases, there was a span of 20 bases. Germline CDR1 reads SGHVS; CDR2 reads FNYEAQ. In DNA, the CDR3 is TGTGCCAGCAGCATGGGGACGCCACAACAGGGGCCCCAGCATTTT. It codes for CASSMGTPQQGPQHF.

V gene TRBV5-3 combines with J gene TRBJ2-7, with TRBD2 as a possible D gene (5 bases). TRBV5-3 is marked as an open reading frame, function uncertain. Trimming stripped 4 bases from V and 3 bases from J, with 14 bases between. This CDR3 is built from 14 residues. CDR3 nucleotide sequence: TGTGCCAGAAGCCCGGACGGGGAAGGCTACGAGCAGTACGTC. It yields the protein CARSPDGEGYEQYV.

The sample holds a few counts of this clone. This sequence joins TRBV6-5 and TRBJ1-6; D perhaps matches TRBD1 (5 bases). Germline CDR1 reads MNHEY; CDR2 reads SVGAGI. There are 13 residues in the CDR3. Between the trimmed V and J ends, which lost 4 bases and 14 bases, there was a span of 15 bases. In DNA, the CDR3 is TGTGCCAGCAGTTGGGGGACCGGACTCACCCTCCACTTT. Residues: CASSWGTGLTLHF.

Comments on this clone: This sample also contains other DNA sequences that code for the same CDR3. The rearrangement joins TRBV7-2 to TRBJ2-7; TRBD2 matches 9 bases. The CDR3 is 14 residues long. V gave up 1 base and J gave up 7 bases; unmatched junction bases: 5. Germline V gene sequence: CDR1 SGHTA, CDR2 FQGNSA. CDR3 region: CASSLVSGGYEQYF. CDR3 DNA sequence: TGTGCCAGCAGCTTAGTTAGCGGGGGATATGAGCAGTACTTC.

The CDR3 region is CASSLDKWSSGANVLTF. The DNA for the CDR3 is TGTGCCAGCAGTTTGGACAAATGGAGCTCTGGGGCCAACGTCCTGACTTTC. V usage is TRBV28 and J usage is TRBJ2-6, with D perhaps matching TRBD1 (5 bases). This CDR3 spans 17 amino acids. Per germline, CDR1 MDHEN and CDR2 SYDVKM. The germline V and J ends were trimmed by 3 bases and 0 bases, with 12 bases remaining between them.